This entry lists 15 T cell receptor beta chains sequenced from one sample in a study of blood T cell repertoires in COVID-19 (dated by TCRdb to 2020 to 2022). Library prep was done by the immunoSEQ multiplex PCR assay. Sourced from immuneACCESS, this table was stored by TCRdb with only in-frame sequences that have V and J called. A share of the clones is absent; for the studies checked, an unresolved V gene accounts for under half, and the remainder has no known explanation. The sample records 85,000 to 95,000 clones, roughly 90% of which are singletons. Around 5.2% of the sample goes to the ten largest clones. What was sequenced was peripheral blood. The receptors here all came from a man aged 55 to 69 with COVID-19, enrolled during active disease.

The V call is TRBV7-9, the J call TRBJ1-1; possible D gene TRBD1, 5 bases. The CDR3 length is 11 residues. V lost 6 bases, J lost 6 bases, and 8 bases lay in between. Looked up from germline, CDR1 is SEHNR and CDR2 is FQNEAQ (reference sequence). The CDR3 DNA sequence: TGTGCCAGCAGTCAGGGCTCTGAAGCTTTCTTT. Translated: CASSQGSEAFF. Filled out from reference TRBV7-9 and TRBJ1-1, the complete variable domain reads DTGVSQNPRHKITKRGQNVTFRCDPISEHNRLYWYRQTLGQGPEFLTYFQNEAQLEKSRLLSDRFSAERPKGSFSTLEIQRTEQGDSAMYLCASSQGSEAFFGQGTRLTVV.

The chain carries TRBV5-1 and TRBJ1-2; possibly TRBD1 for D (6 bases). This CDR3 region has 16 residues. Germline V CDR1 and CDR2: SGHRS, YFSETQ. Trimming took 0 bases from V and 0 from J, leaving 12 bases between them. The CDR3, as DNA: TGCGCCAGCAGCTTGGCCCCAGGGGCGACTAACTATGGCTACACCTTC. Protein: CASSLAPGATNYGYTF.

This clone showed up just once. The chain links TRBV7-3 to TRBJ2-7; the match to TRBD1 covers 7 bases. The CDR3 runs 12 residues. V lost 3 bases, J lost 6 bases, and 2 bases stayed unmatched. Germline V CDR1 and CDR2: SGHTA, FQGTGA. CDR3 amino acids: CASSFPGGEQYF. In nucleotides, the CDR3 is TGTGCCAGCAGCTTCCCAGGGGGCGAGCAGTACTTC. Full variable domain (outside the CDR3, taken from reference TRBV7-3 and TRBJ2-7): GAGVSQTPSNKVTEKGKYVELRCDPISGHTALYWYRQSLGQGPEFLIYFQGTGAADDSGLPNDRFFAVRPEGSVSTLKIQRTERGDSAVYLCASSFPGGEQYFGPGTRLTVT.

The chain couples TRBV6-6 to TRBJ1-1; tentatively, D is TRBD1 (5 bases). CDR3 length equals 16 residues. CDR1 MNHNY and CDR2 SVGAGI come from the germline V gene (reference sequence). With 5 bases removed from V and 5 bases from J, the gap between germline ends came to 21 bases. CDR3 DNA: TGTGCCAGCAGTACGGGTGGGGCAGGAATAGGGACTGAAGCTTTCTTT. Its translation: CASSTGGAGIGTEAFF.

Written as DNA, the CDR3 is TGCGCCAGCAGCCAAGGGCTCCAAGAGACCCAGTACTTC. Translation gives CASSQGLQETQYF. This sequence joins TRBV4-1 and TRBJ2-5; D is undetermined. Trimming removed 1 base at V and 1 base at J, with 4 bases between. Germline CDR1 MGHRA, CDR2 YSYEKL. The CDR3 is 13 amino acids.

This clone was counted once. V gene TRBV11-3 combines with J gene TRBJ2-5, with TRBD2 matching 7 bases. V was clipped by 1 base and J by 1 base; unmatched bases: 6. CDR1 is SGHNT and CDR2 is YENEEA in the germline V gene. The CDR3 loop spans 16 amino acids. DNA for the CDR3: TGTGCCAGCAGCTTAGGAGTAGCGGGCCTCCAAGAGACCCAGTACTTC. Protein: CASSLGVAGLQETQYF.

The chain links TRBV6-5 to TRBJ1-6; 7 bases match TRBD1. Germline V gene sequence: CDR1 MNHEY, CDR2 SVGAGI. J lost 10 bases, V lost 5 bases, and 5 bases had no gene match. The CDR3 length is 13 residues. CDR3 DNA: TGTGCCAGCAGTCGCAGGGGGGAGTCACCCCTCCACTTT. Residues: CASSRRGESPLHF.

A single count supports this clone. The chain links TRBV15 to TRBJ2-4; 10 bases fit TRBD1. Germline CDR1 reads LNHNV; CDR2 reads YYDKDF (reference sequence). V lost 3 bases, J lost 7 bases, and 3 bases stayed unmatched. The CDR3 length is 14 residues. CDR3 amino acids: CATSSAGQGNIQYF. CDR3 DNA: TGTGCCACCAGCAGCGCGGGACAGGGGAACATTCAGTACTTC.

V is TRBV18 and J is TRBJ2-1; D might be TRBD2 (6 bases). The CDR3 is 16 amino acids. CDR1 is KGHSH, CDR2 LQKENI, per germline. Trimming shortened V by 3 bases and J by 0 bases, and 12 bases separated the two germline ends. CDR3 sequence: CASSPLSGFSYNEQFF. The DNA for the CDR3 is TGTGCCAGCTCACCGCTTAGCGGATTCTCCTACAATGAGCAGTTCTTC.

V gene TRBV19 combines with J gene TRBJ2-7; 9 nucleotides line up with TRBD2. V trimming: 5 bases; J trimming: 8 bases; junction bases outside the gene matches: 7. CDR3 length: 13 amino acids. Looked up from germline, CDR1 is LNHDA and CDR2 is SQIVND (reference sequence). As DNA, the CDR3 is TGTGCCAGTAGTCCTTCTAGCGGGGCCCAGCAGTACTTC. Translated, it gives CASSPSSGAQQYF.

This clone was observed once. The V call is TRBV10-3, the J call TRBJ1-2; 8 positions match TRBD1. Per germline, CDR1 ENHRY and CDR2 SYGVKD. V lost 9 bases and J lost 4; bases outside the gene matches: 4. The CDR3 length is 12 residues. The CDR3 here is CAIGTGGYGYTF. The CDR3 nucleotides are TGTGCCATTGGGACAGGTGGCTATGGCTACACCTTC.

The chain links TRBV28 to TRBJ2-5; TRBD1 aligns across 9 bases. This CDR3 region has 16 residues. Germline assignment: CDR1 MDHEN and CDR2 SYDVKM. With V trimmed by 3 bases and J by 2 bases, 7 bases remained unmatched. The chain's CDR3 is CASSFLGTGWQETQYF. CDR3 sequence (DNA): TGTGCCAGCAGTTTTCTTGGGACAGGGTGGCAAGAGACCCAGTACTTC.

J is TRBJ2-5 and V is TRBV5-1; TRBD1 matches at 10 bases. Germline assignment: CDR1 SGHRS and CDR2 YFSETQ. This CDR3 spans 22 amino acids. After removal of 0 bases from V and 1 base from J, the junction contained 21 bases not matched to a gene. The CDR3 region is CASSLGGTKGQGPLVIQETQYF. In DNA, the CDR3 is TGCGCCAGCAGCTTGGGGGGGACTAAGGGACAGGGGCCATTGGTGATCCAAGAGACCCAGTACTTC. Filled out from reference TRBV5-1 and TRBJ2-5, the complete variable domain reads KAGVTQTPRYLIKTRGQQVTLSCSPISGHRSVSWYQQTPGQGLQFLFEYFSETQRNKGNFPGRFSGRQFSNSRSEMNVSTLELGDSALYLCASSLGGTKGQGPLVIQETQYFGPGTRLLVL.

The chain uses TRBV7-3 and TRBJ1-1; 9 bases are shared with TRBD1. The CDR3 consists of 15 residues. The V gene end was trimmed by 5 bases and the J gene end by 5 bases; junction bases not matched to a gene: 9. Germline lookup yields CDR1 SGHTA and CDR2 FQGTGA. This CDR3 reads CASSLQGASWTEAFF. CDR3 coding DNA: TGTGCCAGCAGCCTACAGGGGGCAAGTTGGACTGAAGCTTTCTTT.

The rearrangement uses TRBV11-3 and TRBJ1-2; D is ambiguous. The CDR3 runs 17 residues. Germline lookup yields CDR1 SGHNT and CDR2 YENEEA. Trimming shortened V by 5 bases and J by 8 bases, and 27 bases separated the two germline ends. CDR3: CASSPWATLGGSDGYTF. The CDR3 DNA reads TGTGCCAGCAGCCCATGGGCGACACTTGGAGGCTCGGACGGCTACACCTTC. Combining the CDR3 with reference TRBV11-3 and TRBJ1-2 gives the whole variable domain EAGVVQSPRYKIIEKKQPVAFWCNPISGHNTLYWYLQNLGQGPELLIRYENEEAVDDSQLPKDRFSAERLKGVDSTLKIQPAELGDSAVYLCASSPWATLGGSDGYTFGSGTRLTVV.